This TCR beta chain was recorded in a study of PD-L1 blockade in urothelial cancer. Across the study: Patients commenced intravenous atezolizumab, 1,200 mg every 3 weeks, at some point between 2012 and 2014.

Regarding time point: pretreatment peripheral blood. Trimming removed 0 bases from V and 5 bases from J; junction bases left unmatched: 8. Germline values: CDR1 SGDLS, CDR2 YYNGEE. The CDR3 is made up of 18 amino acids. The table came from immunoSEQ multiplex PCR; TCRdb's copy has only in-frame clones and leaves some out. The sample yields 90,000 or so clones, roughly 89% seen once. The specimen comprised PBMCs, sampled around atezolizumab (anti-PD-L1) treatment. The genes are TRBV9 and TRBJ2-3; the match to TRBD2 covers 14 bases. The receptor's source is a man aged 55 to 70 with urothelial cancer. The CDR3 DNA follows: TGTGCCAGCAGCGTAGGACTAGCGGGAGGGAAGGACCGAGATACGCAGTATTTT. Translated: CASSVGLAGGKDRDTQYF.